This T cell receptor beta chain was identified during a study of shared clonotypes between healthy human individuals. This CDR3 has 15 residues. Germline values: CDR1 MNHEY, CDR2 SVGAGI. With 6 bases removed from V and 4 bases from J, the gap between germline ends came to 18 bases. The method was immunoSEQ multiplex PCR; TCRdb's version includes in-frame clones alone and lacks a portion of them. Here the sample spans millions of clones, roughly 92% being singletons. This clonotype originated in a man aged 18 to 29 in good health. The sequenced sample consisted of naive CD4+ T cells sorted from blood. Described subset: CD45RA+ positively selected. The rearrangement joins TRBV6-5 to TRBJ1-2, with D perhaps TRBD1 (5 bases). CDR3 region: CASSPAGAGVYGYTF. As DNA, the CDR3 is TGTGCCAGCAGCCCCGCTGGGGCGGGGGTCTATGGCTACACCTTC.